The sequence of this T cell receptor (beta chain) was determined in a study of cytomegalovirus exposure and HLA in healthy donors. Broader study findings: Immune exposure was documented only through CMV serostatus. Reportedly, TCR beta sequences accurately predicted HLA-A and HLA-B alleles in most subjects.

The CDR3 totals 17 residues. Per germline, CDR1 SGHVS and CDR2 FNYEAQ. J lost 2 bases, V lost 1 base, and 7 bases had no gene match. Concerning this clone itself: What it binds is unknown.

PCR primers comprised 60 Vbeta and 13 Jbeta primers. Sequenced by immunoSEQ multiplex PCR; TCRdb stores in-frame clones only, minus some. The table lists just over 150,000 clones, with 1% to 1.5% in the top ten. The specimen sequenced was PBMCs. The rearrangement uses TRBV7-6 and TRBJ2-1; the match to TRBD2 covers 8 bases. This TCR derives from an older woman in good health and CMV-seronegative. In DNA, the CDR3 is TGTGCCAGCAGCTTAGAGGGTAGCGGGGCCCCCTACAATGAGCAGTTCTTC. Protein product: CASSLEGSGAPYNEQFF.